The source of this T cell receptor beta chain is a study of T-cell reconstitution after alpha-beta-depleted transplantation in children. During its preparation, the TCRbeta library received unique molecular identifiers. Each CDR3 protein is one row after TCRdb ran MiXCR on the PCR reads. This sample carries about 160,000 distinct CDR3 sequences, roughly 11% of them seen once, and the ten largest clones take approximately 13%. This clonotype was seen many times. CDR1 is KGHSH, CDR2 LQKENI, per germline. The CDR3 runs to 14 residues. Trimming stripped 0 bases from V and 3 bases from J, with 8 bases between.

Sample: PBMCs, taken before TCRalphabeta/CD19-depleted stem cell transplant. This TCR derives from a boy aged 2 to 9 with acute myeloid leukemia, due to receive a stem cell transplant. The gene calls are TRBV18 and TRBJ2-5; D is tentatively TRBD1 or TRBD2 (5 bases each). For the CDR3, the DNA is TGTGCCAGCTCACCACCGGGGGTAGAAGAGACCCAGTACTTC. It encodes CASSPPGVEETQYF.